The T cell receptor (beta chain) described here comes from a study of cytomegalovirus exposure and HLA in healthy donors. From germline, CDR1 is SGHNT and CDR2 YYREEE (reference sequence). With 4 bases removed from V and 6 bases from J, the gap between germline ends came to 16 bases. This CDR3 is 14 amino acids long. The PCR contained 60 Vbeta and 13 Jbeta primers. The table came from immunoSEQ multiplex PCR; TCRdb's copy has only in-frame clones and leaves some out. The data hold about 160,000 clones, with roughly 85% observed a single time. The sequence was obtained from a woman between 45 and 60 years old in good health and CMV-seropositive. The specimen was PBMCs. This sequence joins TRBV5-4 and TRBJ1-2; D may be TRBD1 (6 bases). The CDR3 sequence: CASSPPTGTDGYTF. The CDR3 nucleotides are TGTGCCAGCAGCCCCCCTACAGGGACGGATGGCTACACCTTC.